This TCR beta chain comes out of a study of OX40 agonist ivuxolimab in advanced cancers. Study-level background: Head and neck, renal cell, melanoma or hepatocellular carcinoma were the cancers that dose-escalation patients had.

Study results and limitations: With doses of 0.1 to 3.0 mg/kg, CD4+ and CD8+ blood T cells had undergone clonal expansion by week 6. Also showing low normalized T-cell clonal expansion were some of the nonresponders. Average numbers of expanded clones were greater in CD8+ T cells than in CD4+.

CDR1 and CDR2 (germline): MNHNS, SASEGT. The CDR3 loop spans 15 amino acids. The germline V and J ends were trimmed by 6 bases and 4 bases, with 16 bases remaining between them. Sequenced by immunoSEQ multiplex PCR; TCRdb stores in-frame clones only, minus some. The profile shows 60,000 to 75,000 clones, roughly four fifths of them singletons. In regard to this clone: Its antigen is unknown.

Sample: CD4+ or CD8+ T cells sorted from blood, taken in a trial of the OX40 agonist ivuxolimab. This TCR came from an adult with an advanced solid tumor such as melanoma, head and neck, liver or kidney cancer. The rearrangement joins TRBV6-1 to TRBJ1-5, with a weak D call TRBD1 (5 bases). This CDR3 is CASRTQGRSNQPQHF. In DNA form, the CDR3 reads TGTGCCAGCAGGACCCAGGGCCGGTCAAATCAGCCCCAGCATTTT.